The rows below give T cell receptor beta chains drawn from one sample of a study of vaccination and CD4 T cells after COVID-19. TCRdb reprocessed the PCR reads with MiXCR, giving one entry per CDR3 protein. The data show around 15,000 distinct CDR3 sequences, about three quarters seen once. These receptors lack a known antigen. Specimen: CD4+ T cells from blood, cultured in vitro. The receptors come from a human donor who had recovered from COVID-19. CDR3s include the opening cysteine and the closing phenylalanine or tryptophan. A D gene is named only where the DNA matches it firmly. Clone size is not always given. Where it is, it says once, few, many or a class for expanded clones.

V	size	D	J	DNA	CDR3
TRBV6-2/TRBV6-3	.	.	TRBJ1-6	TGTGCCAGCAGCCTCAGTCCAGGGGCGAGATCACCCCTCCACTTT	CASSLSPGARSPLHF
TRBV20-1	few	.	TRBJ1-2	TGCAGTGCTATTGGAGGGTTGACCTATGGCTACACCTTC	CSAIGGLTYGYTF
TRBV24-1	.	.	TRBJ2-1	TGTGCCACCAGTGACCGGGACCAAGCTTACAATGAGCAGTTCTTC	CATSDRDQAYNEQFF
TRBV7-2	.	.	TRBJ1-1	TGTGCCAGCAGCTTGCGAGGGTCGAACACTGAAGCTTTCTTT	CASSLRGSNTEAFF
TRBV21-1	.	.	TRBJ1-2	TGTGCCAGCAGCAAACACGGACACAGGGGCTACACCTTC	CASSKHGHRGYTF
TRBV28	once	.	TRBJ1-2	TGTGCCAGCAGTCCTGTTGGGACTTTCGGCTACACCTTC	CASSPVGTFGYTF
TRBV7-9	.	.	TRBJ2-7	TGTGCCACGGGAATAGGGACGGTCTCCTACGAGCAGTACTTC	CATGIGTVSYEQYF
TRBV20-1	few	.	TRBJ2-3	TGCAGTGCTAGAGACTACGCCAAGGGTGGCACAGATACGCAGTATTTT	CSARDYAKGGTDTQYF
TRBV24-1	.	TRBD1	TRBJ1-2	TGTGCCACCAGTGAACAGCAGGGGGCGGGGGGGACTTACTATGGCTACACCTTC	CATSEQQGAGGTYYGYTF
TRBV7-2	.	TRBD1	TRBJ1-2	TGTGCCAGCAGCTCCCAACAGGGGAACTATGGCTACACCTTC	CASSSQQGNYGYTF
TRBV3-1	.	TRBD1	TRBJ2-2	TGTGCCAGCAGAAGACAGGGGACCGGGGAGCTGTTTTTT	CASRRQGTGELFF
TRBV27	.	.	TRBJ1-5	TGTGCCAGCAGTCGCCGAAATCAGCCCCAGCATTTT	CASSRRNQPQHF
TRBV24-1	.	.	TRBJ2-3	TGTGCCACCAGTGAAACCGGGACTCCCCTCCGTGCAGATACGCAGTATTTT	CATSETGTPLRADTQYF
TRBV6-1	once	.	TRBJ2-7	TGTGCCAGCAGTGCGGACTATTACGAGCAGTACTTC	CASSADYYEQYF
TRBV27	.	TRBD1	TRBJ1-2	TGTGCCAGCAGGGTTTTTGGACAGGGGGCTCATGGCTACACCTTC	CASRVFGQGAHGYTF
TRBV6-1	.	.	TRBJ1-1	TGTGCCAGCAGTGAACGGCGCCCCACTGAAGCTTTCTTT	CASSERRPTEAFF
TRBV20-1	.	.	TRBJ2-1	TGCAGTGCTAGCGGGAGCTCTTTTGGCAATGAGCAGTTCTTC	CSASGSSFGNEQFF
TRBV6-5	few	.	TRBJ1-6	TGTGCCAGCAGTTTACGGACAAATAATAATTCACCCCTCCACTTT	CASSLRTNNNSPLHF
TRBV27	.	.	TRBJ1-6	TGTGCCAGCAAAGGACAGCCTATTAACAGTAATTCACCCCTCCACTTT	CASKGQPINSNSPLHF
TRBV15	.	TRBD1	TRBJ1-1	TGTGCCACCAGCAGAGATGGTGGGACAGGGGTAAGACGGACTGAAGCTTTCTTT	CATSRDGGTGVRRTEAFF
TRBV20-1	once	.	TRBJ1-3	TGCAGTGCTAATCTGGGCAGGGTGGGTAGAAACACCATATATTTT	CSANLGRVGRNTIYF
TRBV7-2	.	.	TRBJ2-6	TGTGCCAGCAGCTTAACTACATCCACTGGGGCCAACGTCCTGACTTTC	CASSLTTSTGANVLTF
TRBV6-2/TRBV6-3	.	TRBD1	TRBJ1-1	TGTGCCAGCAGCGCTCAGGGGGCTCTCCCCGCTTTCTTT	CASSAQGALPAFF
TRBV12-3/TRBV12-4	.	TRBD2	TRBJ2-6	TGTGCCAGCAGCTCCCGGGGCGGGAGCTCTGGGGCCAACGTCCTGACTTTC	CASSSRGGSSGANVLTF
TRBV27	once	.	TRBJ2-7	TGTGCCAGCAGTTTATCCCTTAGATACGAGCAGTACTTC	CASSLSLRYEQYF
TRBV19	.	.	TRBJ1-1	TGTGCCAGTAGTATAGAGATGTACACTGAAGCTTTCTTT	CASSIEMYTEAFF
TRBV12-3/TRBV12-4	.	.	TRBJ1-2	TGTGCCAGCAGTTTTATCGAGATAGATGGCTACACCTTC	CASSFIEIDGYTF
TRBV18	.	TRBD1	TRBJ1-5	TGTGCCAGCTCACCGACGGACAGGGGGGCCCATAGCAATCAGCCCCAGCATTTT	CASSPTDRGAHSNQPQHF
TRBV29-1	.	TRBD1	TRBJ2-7	TGCAGCGCTACGGGACAGGGGAACTACGAGCAGTACTTC	CSATGQGNYEQYF
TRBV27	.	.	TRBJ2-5	TGTGCCAGCAGTTTAAAGGAGACCCAGTACTTC	CASSLKETQYF
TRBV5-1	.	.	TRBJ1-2	TGCGCCAGCAGCTTGTCCCCGAACTATGGCTACACCTTC	CASSLSPNYGYTF
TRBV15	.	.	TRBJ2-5	TGTGCCACCATCCCGGGACCTAGCCTAGAGACCCAGTACTTC	CATIPGPSLETQYF
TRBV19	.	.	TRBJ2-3	TGTGCCAGTAGTATCTCGGTAGCGTGGACAGATACGCAGTATTTT	CASSISVAWTDTQYF
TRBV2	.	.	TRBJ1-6	TGTGCCAGCTTTTCTCCGGGCAGGGAGAAGCGGTACGGTTCACCCCTCCACTTT	CASFSPGREKRYGSPLHF
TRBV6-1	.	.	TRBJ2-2	TGTGCCAGCAGTGACCGACAGAACACCGGGGAGCTGTTTTTT	CASSDRQNTGELFF
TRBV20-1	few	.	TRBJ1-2	TGCAGTGCCTTGGGGGATTTTTACTATGGCTACACCTTC	CSALGDFYYGYTF
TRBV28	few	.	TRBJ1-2	TGTGCCAGCAGTCCCACCCGGACCTATGGCTACACCTTC	CASSPTRTYGYTF
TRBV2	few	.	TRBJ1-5	TGTGCCAGCAGTGCAGAAGCACAGGGAGTTCAGCCCCAGCATTTT	CASSAEAQGVQPQHF
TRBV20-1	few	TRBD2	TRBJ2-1	TGCAGTGCTTTGGGCCACCTAGCGGCTTACAATGAGCAGTTCTTC	CSALGHLAAYNEQFF
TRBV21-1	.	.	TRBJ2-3	TGTGCCAGCAGCAAACTCGGGCTAGCGGAGAAATATTCCGCCACAGATACGCAGTATTTT	CASSKLGLAEKYSATDTQYF